This T cell receptor beta chain stems from a study of cytomegalovirus exposure and HLA in healthy donors. PCR employed 60 Vbeta and 13 Jbeta primers. Assay: immunoSEQ multiplex PCR; the TCRdb copy retains only in-frame clones and omits some. This sample has about 72,000 clones; around 78% occur once, and the top ten carry about 3.5%. As concerns this clone: Its antigen is as yet unknown.

CDR1 and CDR2 (germline): KGHSH, LQKENI. This CDR3 has 16 residues. Trimming removed 3 bases from V and 1 base from J, with 15 bases in between. Study results and limitations: For TCR beta chains, V- and J-gene trimming was later linked to a missense DCLRE1C variant. Several of the most significant clusters appeared, in a later analysis, to be linked to common viral pathogens.

V and J are TRBV18 and TRBJ1-1; the D gene is possibly TRBD1 (6 bases). The receptor comes from a man aged 35-49 years in good health and CMV-seronegative. The sequenced material came from PBMCs. CDR3 sequence reads: CASSPAPGQANTEAFF. DNA for the CDR3: TGTGCCAGCTCACCGGCGCCGGGACAAGCGAACACTGAAGCTTTCTTT.